These T cell receptor beta chains were read from a single sample in a study of cytomegalovirus exposure and HLA in healthy donors. Produced via immunoSEQ multiplex PCR; TCRdb's table is partial and in-frame only. The table records about 95,000 clones, 85% of them present only once. The sequenced material came from PBMCs. All receptors derive from a man between 18 and 29 years old in good health and CMV-seropositive. The CDR3 runs from the conserved cysteine through the conserved F or W. Each record gives: clone size, CDR3 length, J gene, D gene, V gene, CDR3 DNA, CDR3 protein. A D gene is named only where the DNA matches it firmly. Expanded clones are given a class, and other clones once, few, many or no size at all.

size: once
length: 16
J: TRBJ2-1
D: -
V: TRBV6-5
DNA: TGTGCCAGCAGTTACTCGTACGGGAGTCTGATAAATGAGCAGTTCTTC
CDR3: CASSYSYGSLINEQFF

size: -
length: 13
J: TRBJ1-2
D: -
V: TRBV5-1
DNA: TGCGCCAGCAGCTTGGAAGGGGCCTATGGCTACACCTTC
CDR3: CASSLEGAYGYTF

size: -
length: 14
J: TRBJ2-7
D: -
V: TRBV2
DNA: TGTGCCAGCAGTGAGTGGGTAGAGAGGCACGAGCAGTACTTC
CDR3: CASSEWVERHEQYF

size: -
length: 14
J: TRBJ2-3
D: -
V: TRBV9
DNA: TGTGCCAGCAGCGTAGAAGGGGACACAGATACGCAGTATTTT
CDR3: CASSVEGDTDTQYF

size: -
length: 15
J: TRBJ2-4
D: -
V: TRBV11-2
DNA: TGTGCCAGCAGCCCAGGGTTTCTAGCCAAAAACATTCAGTACTTC
CDR3: CASSPGFLAKNIQYF

size: -
length: 15
J: TRBJ1-4
D: -
V: TRBV6-1
DNA: TGTGCCAGCAGTGAAATTTACGGTCAGGGTGAAAAACTGTTTTTT
CDR3: CASSEIYGQGEKLFF

size: -
length: 16
J: TRBJ1-4
D: -
V: TRBV7-6
DNA: TGTGCCAGCAGCTTAGAAGGGCGGGGGAATAATGAAAAACTGTTTTTT
CDR3: CASSLEGRGNNEKLFF

size: -
length: 13
J: TRBJ1-3
D: -
V: TRBV27
DNA: TGTGCCAGCAGATCAGGGCCGAGGAACACCATATATTTT
CDR3: CASRSGPRNTIYF

size: -
length: 13
J: TRBJ2-7
D: -
V: TRBV11-2
DNA: TGTGCCAGCAGCTTGAGTTCTCCCTACGAGCAGTACTTC
CDR3: CASSLSSPYEQYF

size: once
length: 17
J: TRBJ2-1
D: -
V: TRBV5-8
DNA: TGTGCCAGCAGCTTGGTACGGGTTTGGAGCTCCTACAATGAGCAGTTCTTC
CDR3: CASSLVRVWSSYNEQFF

size: -
length: 15
J: TRBJ2-1
D: TRBD2
V: TRBV11-2
DNA: TGTGCCAGCAGCCATTTTAGCGGGACTGAGGATGAGCAGTTCTTC
CDR3: CASSHFSGTEDEQFF

size: -
length: 13
J: TRBJ1-1
D: -
V: TRBV27
DNA: TGTGCCAGCCAACGCGGGATCCACACTGAAGCTTTCTTT
CDR3: CASQRGIHTEAFF

size: -
length: 18
J: TRBJ2-6
D: -
V: TRBV6-1
DNA: TGTGCCAGCAGTGAACGGGATCCGAACGCCTCTGGGGCCAACGTCCTGACTTTC
CDR3: CASSERDPNASGANVLTF

size: -
length: 19
J: TRBJ2-5
D: TRBD2
V: TRBV14
DNA: TGTGCCAGCAGCCAAGATTTTTCTGCGGGAGCGGTTTTGCCAGAGACCCAGTACTTC
CDR3: CASSQDFSAGAVLPETQYF

size: once
length: 17
J: TRBJ2-7
D: TRBD2
V: TRBV4-1
DNA: TGCGCCAGCAGCCATCAGTATAGCGGGAGGATAGGCTACGAGCAGTACTTC
CDR3: CASSHQYSGRIGYEQYF

size: -
length: 17
J: TRBJ2-2
D: -
V: TRBV7-3
DNA: TGTGCCAGCAGCTTAAGAGGCGGGACGGCGAACACCGGGGAGCTGTTTTTT
CDR3: CASSLRGGTANTGELFF

size: -
length: 13
J: TRBJ2-3
D: -
V: TRBV29-1
DNA: TGCAGCGTCGTACTAATTATTGCAGATACGCAGTATTTT
CDR3: CSVVLIIADTQYF

size: many
length: 14
J: TRBJ1-1
D: TRBD1
V: TRBV12-5
DNA: TGTGCTAGTGGTTTAGGGGGCGGAAACACTGAAGCTTTCTTT
CDR3: CASGLGGGNTEAFF

size: -
length: 16
J: TRBJ1-4
D: TRBD1
V: TRBV5-6
DNA: TGTGCCAGCAGCCCTCGGTACAGGGGGCGCGAAGAAAAACTGTTTTTT
CDR3: CASSPRYRGREEKLFF

size: -
length: 12
J: TRBJ2-7
D: -
V: TRBV15
DNA: TGTGCCACCAGCAGAGATTTGAGGGAGCAGTACTTC
CDR3: CATSRDLREQYF

size: -
length: 14
J: TRBJ2-2
D: -
V: TRBV15
DNA: TGTGCCACCAGCAGGTATACCAGCACCGGGGAGCTGTTTTTT
CDR3: CATSRYTSTGELFF

size: -
length: 15
J: TRBJ1-1
D: -
V: TRBV5-1
DNA: TGCGCCAGCAGCTTGGTGGGCGTCCGTTTCGATGAAGCTTTCTTT
CDR3: CASSLVGVRFDEAFF

size: -
length: 16
J: TRBJ2-3
D: -
V: TRBV7-9
DNA: TGTGCCAGCAGCTTAGGAGTGGGGACTTACACAGATACGCAGTATTTT
CDR3: CASSLGVGTYTDTQYF

size: once
length: 16
J: TRBJ2-1
D: TRBD1
V: TRBV7-2
DNA: TGTGCCAGCAGCTTACCCGGGACAGGGGGCTTCAATGAGCAGTTCTTC
CDR3: CASSLPGTGGFNEQFF

size: -
length: 16
J: TRBJ2-7
D: TRBD2
V: TRBV7-6
DNA: TGTGCCAGCAGCTCACGGCGGGAGAGGGGCCCTCACGAGCAGTACTTC
CDR3: CASSSRRERGPHEQYF

size: -
length: 16
J: TRBJ2-1
D: TRBD2
V: TRBV4-1
DNA: TGCGCCAGCAGCCGAAGAGGCGGGAGCTCCTACAATGAGCAGTTCTTC
CDR3: CASSRRGGSSYNEQFF

size: -
length: 16
J: TRBJ1-2
D: TRBD1
V: TRBV5-6
DNA: TGTGCCAGCAGCTTGCCTTGGGACAGGGGGGACTATGGCTACACCTTC
CDR3: CASSLPWDRGDYGYTF

size: once
length: 15
J: TRBJ2-1
D: TRBD2
V: TRBV10-3
DNA: TGTGCCATCAGTGAGTTAGCGGGAGGTTACAATGAGCAGTTCTTC
CDR3: CAISELAGGYNEQFF

size: -
length: 12
J: TRBJ2-2
D: -
V: TRBV6-5
DNA: TGTGCCAGCAGACTACAGGGCGGGGAGCTGTTTTTT
CDR3: CASRLQGGELFF

size: -
length: 15
J: TRBJ1-5
D: TRBD1
V: TRBV6-1
DNA: TGTGCCAGCAGTGAAGCATCGACAGGGGCACAGCCCCAGCATTTT
CDR3: CASSEASTGAQPQHF

size: -
length: 15
J: TRBJ2-7
D: TRBD1
V: TRBV30
DNA: TGTGCCTGGAGTAGACAGGGGGTAAGCTCCTACGAGCAGTACTTC
CDR3: CAWSRQGVSSYEQYF

size: -
length: 14
J: TRBJ2-1
D: TRBD2
V: TRBV10-2
DNA: TGCGCCACGGGAGTTGAGCGGGAGGCCCATGAGCAGTTCTTC
CDR3: CATGVEREAHEQFF

size: -
length: 17
J: TRBJ2-5
D: TRBD2
V: TRBV28
DNA: TGTGCCAGCAGTCCCTTCGGACTAGTGGCGTTCGGAGAGACCCAGTACTTC
CDR3: CASSPFGLVAFGETQYF

size: few
length: 16
J: TRBJ2-2
D: TRBD2
V: TRBV28
DNA: TGTGCCAGCAGCTCGGGGGAGGGCCCTGGCACCGGGGAGCTGTTTTTT
CDR3: CASSSGEGPGTGELFF

size: -
length: 18
J: TRBJ2-2
D: TRBD1
V: TRBV5-1
DNA: TGCGCCAGCAGCTACGACAGGGGGCTCGGGCTTTCCACCGGGGAGCTGTTTTTT
CDR3: CASSYDRGLGLSTGELFF

size: once
length: 17
J: TRBJ2-1
D: TRBD2
V: TRBV28
DNA: TGTGCCAGCAGTTTATTTCCTAGCGGGAGCCCCTACAATGAGCAGTTCTTC
CDR3: CASSLFPSGSPYNEQFF

size: -
length: 18
J: TRBJ1-1
D: -
V: TRBV9
DNA: TGTGCCAGCAGCGGGGGACTGGGGACCGTAGAGGTGAACACTGAAGCTTTCTTT
CDR3: CASSGGLGTVEVNTEAFF

size: -
length: 19
J: TRBJ1-2
D: TRBD1
V: TRBV15
DNA: TGTGCCACCAGCAGATTAGGAACGCAGCAGGGGGCGGATTACTATGGCTACACCTTC
CDR3: CATSRLGTQQGADYYGYTF

size: few
length: 16
J: TRBJ2-3
D: -
V: TRBV27
DNA: TGTGCCAGCAGTTGGACAGTTGTCGGGGTGGGAGATACGCAGTATTTT
CDR3: CASSWTVVGVGDTQYF

size: -
length: 14
J: TRBJ1-1
D: -
V: TRBV6-5
DNA: TGTGCCAGCACCTCACTCCGAGAGGACACTGAAGCTTTCTTT
CDR3: CASTSLREDTEAFF

size: -
length: 14
J: TRBJ2-1
D: -
V: TRBV5-4
DNA: TGTGCCAGCAGCTTAATGGTTAGCGGTGGTGAGCAGTTCTTC
CDR3: CASSLMVSGGEQFF